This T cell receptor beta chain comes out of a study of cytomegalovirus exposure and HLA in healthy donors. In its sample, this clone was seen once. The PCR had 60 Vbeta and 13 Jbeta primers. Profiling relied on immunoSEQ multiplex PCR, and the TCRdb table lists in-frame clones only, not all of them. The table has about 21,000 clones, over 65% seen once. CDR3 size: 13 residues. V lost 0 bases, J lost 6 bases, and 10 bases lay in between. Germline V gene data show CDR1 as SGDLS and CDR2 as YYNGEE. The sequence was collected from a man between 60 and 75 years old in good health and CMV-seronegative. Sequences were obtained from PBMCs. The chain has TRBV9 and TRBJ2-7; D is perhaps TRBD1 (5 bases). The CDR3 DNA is TGTGCCAGCAGCGTAGATAGGGGCCTCGAGCAGTACTTC. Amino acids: CASSVDRGLEQYF.